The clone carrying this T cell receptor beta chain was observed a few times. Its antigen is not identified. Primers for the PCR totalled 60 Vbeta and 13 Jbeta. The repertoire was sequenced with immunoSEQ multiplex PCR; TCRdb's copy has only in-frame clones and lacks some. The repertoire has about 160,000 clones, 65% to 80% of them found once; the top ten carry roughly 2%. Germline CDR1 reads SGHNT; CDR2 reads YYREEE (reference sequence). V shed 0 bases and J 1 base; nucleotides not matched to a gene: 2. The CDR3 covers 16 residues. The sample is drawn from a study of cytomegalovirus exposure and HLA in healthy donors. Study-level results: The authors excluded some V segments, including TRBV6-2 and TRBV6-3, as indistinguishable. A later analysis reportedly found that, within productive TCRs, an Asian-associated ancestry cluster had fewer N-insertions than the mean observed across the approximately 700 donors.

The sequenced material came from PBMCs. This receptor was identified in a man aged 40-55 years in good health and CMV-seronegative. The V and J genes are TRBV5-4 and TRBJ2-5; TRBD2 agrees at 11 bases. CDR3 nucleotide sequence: TGTGCCAGCAGCTTGGAGCTAGCGGGAGGCCAAGAGACCCAGTACTTC. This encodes CASSLELAGGQETQYF.